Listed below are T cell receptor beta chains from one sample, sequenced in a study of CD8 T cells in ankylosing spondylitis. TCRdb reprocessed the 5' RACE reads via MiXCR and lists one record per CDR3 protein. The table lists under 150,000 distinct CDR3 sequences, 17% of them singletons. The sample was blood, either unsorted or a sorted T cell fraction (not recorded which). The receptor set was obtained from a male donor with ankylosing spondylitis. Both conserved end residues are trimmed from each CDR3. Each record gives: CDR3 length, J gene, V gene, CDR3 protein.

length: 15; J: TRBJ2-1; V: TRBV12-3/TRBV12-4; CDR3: ASSLWHTMSSYNEQF
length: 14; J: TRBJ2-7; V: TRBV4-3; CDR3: ASSQEGTGGSYEQY
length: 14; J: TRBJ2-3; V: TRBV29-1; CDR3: SVEDLGQGILYTQY
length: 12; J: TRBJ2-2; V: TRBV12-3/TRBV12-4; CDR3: ASSFSGRAGELF
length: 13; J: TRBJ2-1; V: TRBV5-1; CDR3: ASSVSGFSYNEQF
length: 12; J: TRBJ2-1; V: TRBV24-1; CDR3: ATSDSGAGNEQF
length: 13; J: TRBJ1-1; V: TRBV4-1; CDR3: ASSPDMTLGTEAF
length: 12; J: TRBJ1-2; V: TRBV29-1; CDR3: SVDMAGGFDGYT
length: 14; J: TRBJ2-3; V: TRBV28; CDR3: ASSLTSGKSTDTQY
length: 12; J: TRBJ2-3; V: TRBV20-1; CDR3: SASLSGSLDTQY
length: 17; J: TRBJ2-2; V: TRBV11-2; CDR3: ASSSLGSGRVVYTGELF
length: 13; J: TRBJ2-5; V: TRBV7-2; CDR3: ASSSRGPPSETQY
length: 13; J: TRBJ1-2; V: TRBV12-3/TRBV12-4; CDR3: ASSPRTGTHVGYT
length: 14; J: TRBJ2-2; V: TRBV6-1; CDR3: ASSPGRAGETGELF
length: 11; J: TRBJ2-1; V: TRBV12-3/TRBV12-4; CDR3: ASSFFLNNEQF
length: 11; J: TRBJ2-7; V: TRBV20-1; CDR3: SASPLTSYEQY
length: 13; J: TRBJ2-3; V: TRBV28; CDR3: ASSPQVVGTDTQY
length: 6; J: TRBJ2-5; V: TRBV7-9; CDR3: ASSFGY
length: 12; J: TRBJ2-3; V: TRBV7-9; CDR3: ASTVGAGTDTQY
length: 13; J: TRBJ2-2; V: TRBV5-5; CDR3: ASSFSGQMAGELF
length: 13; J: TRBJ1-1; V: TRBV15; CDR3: ATSRARGSNTEAF
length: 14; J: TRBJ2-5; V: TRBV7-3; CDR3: ASSQGERTAQETQY
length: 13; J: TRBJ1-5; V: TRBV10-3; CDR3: AISELQGAHQPQH
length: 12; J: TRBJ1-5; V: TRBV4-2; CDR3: ASSQAEGEQPQH
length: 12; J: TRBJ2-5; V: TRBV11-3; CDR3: ASSPKEGEETQY
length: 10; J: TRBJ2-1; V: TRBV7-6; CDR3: ASSYDYNEQF
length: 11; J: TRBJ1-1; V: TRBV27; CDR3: ASSPLTNTEAF
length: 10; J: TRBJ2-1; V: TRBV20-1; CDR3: SARAQSAGPF
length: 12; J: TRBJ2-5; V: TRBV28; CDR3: ASVDPSLGETQY
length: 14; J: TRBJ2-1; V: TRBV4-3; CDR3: ASSHTLQAPYNEQF
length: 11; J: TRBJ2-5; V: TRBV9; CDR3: ASSVGGQETQY
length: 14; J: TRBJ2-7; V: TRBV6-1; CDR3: ASEPSGAHRSYEQY
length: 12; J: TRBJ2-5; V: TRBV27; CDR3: ASSPAGVTETQY
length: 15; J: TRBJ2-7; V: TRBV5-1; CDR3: ASSSPSAGVGPYEQY
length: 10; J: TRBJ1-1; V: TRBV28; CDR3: ASSEIGPEAF
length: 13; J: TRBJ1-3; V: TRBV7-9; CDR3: ASSLSLGNGNTIY
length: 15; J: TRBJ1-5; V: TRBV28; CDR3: ASSFWGQVGGNQPQH
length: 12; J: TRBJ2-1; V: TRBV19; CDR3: ASKISGGYNEQF
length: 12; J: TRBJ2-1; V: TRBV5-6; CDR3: ASSLDGPYNEQF
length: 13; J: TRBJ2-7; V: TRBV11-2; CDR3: ASSLGRGATYEQY
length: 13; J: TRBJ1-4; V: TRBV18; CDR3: ASSPLPDSFEKLF
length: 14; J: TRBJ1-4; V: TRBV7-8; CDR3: ASSLPSQGPNEKLF
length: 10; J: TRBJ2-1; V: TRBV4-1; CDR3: ASSQVFNEQF
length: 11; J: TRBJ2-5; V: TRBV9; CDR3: ASSADYQETQY
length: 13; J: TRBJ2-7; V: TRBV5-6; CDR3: ASSLAPGTGDEQY
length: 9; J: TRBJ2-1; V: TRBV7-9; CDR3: ASVLLLEQF
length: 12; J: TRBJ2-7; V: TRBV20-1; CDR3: SARTGTDSREQY
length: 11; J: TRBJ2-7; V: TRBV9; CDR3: ASSGTGGYEQY
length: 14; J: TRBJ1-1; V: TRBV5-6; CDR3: ASSLEVFSRGRLAF
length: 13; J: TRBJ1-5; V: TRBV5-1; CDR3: ASSPDGHSNQPQH
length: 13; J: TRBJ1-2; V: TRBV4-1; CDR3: ASSQEFWANYGYT
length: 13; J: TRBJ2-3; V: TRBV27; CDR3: ASQTVGASTDTQY
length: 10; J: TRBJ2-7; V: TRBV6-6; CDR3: ATGRGIPEQY
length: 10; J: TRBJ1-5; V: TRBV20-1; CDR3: SARDLGQPQH
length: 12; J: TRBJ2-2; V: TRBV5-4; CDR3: ASSHGSLSGELF
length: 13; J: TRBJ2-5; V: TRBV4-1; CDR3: ASSQTSGSGETQY
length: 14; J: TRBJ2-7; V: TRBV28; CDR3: ASSFNRRQGVYEQY
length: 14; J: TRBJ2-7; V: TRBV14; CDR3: ASSPGTSGNSYEQY
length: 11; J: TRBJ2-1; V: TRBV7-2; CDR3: ASSPGLAGGGF